Listed below are T cell receptor beta chains from one sample, sequenced in a study of T cells in Graves' hyperthyroidism and ophthalmopathy. MiXCR was run by TCRdb on the multiplex PCR reads, yielding one entry per CDR3 protein. The data contain about 560,000 distinct CDR3 sequences, roughly 17% of them singletons. The material sequenced was blood. The receptors shown here come from a woman aged 18-29 years with Graves' hyperthyroidism. CDR3s include the opening cysteine and the closing phenylalanine or tryptophan. The order of the fields is CDR3 length, J gene, clone size, D gene, V gene, CDR3 DNA, CDR3 protein. D genes are given only for firm matches. Clone size is stated in some rows and not others, as once, few, many or a class when expanded.

13	TRBJ2-7	.	.	TRBV10-3	TGTGCCGCGACAGGCGGACTTTCCTACGAGCAGTACTTC	CAATGGLSYEQYF
14	TRBJ1-1	few	.	TRBV25-1	TGTGCCAGCAGCGGACACTACATGAACACTGAAGCTTTCTTT	CASSGHYMNTEAFF
11	TRBJ2-2	few	.	TRBV6-1	TGTGCCTGCGGGGCTGGCGGGGAGCTGTTTTTT	CACGAGGELFF
12	TRBJ2-5	.	.	TRBV29-1	TGCAGCGTCCTATACTCCGTCGGGACCCAGTACTTC	CSVLYSVGTQYF
14	TRBJ2-1	many	.	TRBV6-1	TGTGCCAGCAGTGAATTCGTGGCAGGCAATGAGCAGTTCTTC	CASSEFVAGNEQFF
15	TRBJ2-7	.	.	TRBV18	TGTGCCAGCTCACCCCCTACCGTTTATCCCTACGAGCAGTACTTC	CASSPPTVYPYEQYF
15	TRBJ2-5	many	.	TRBV2	TGTGCCAGCAGTGAACGTCGACTACAACAAGAGACCCAGTACTTC	CASSERRLQQETQYF
12	TRBJ1-5	many	.	TRBV2	TGTGCCACCTCAGGGATCAATCAGCCCCAGCATTTT	CATSGINQPQHF
15	TRBJ1-2	.	.	TRBV3-1	TGTGCCAGCAACGATAGACGCGTAGCTAACTATGGCTACACCTTC	CASNDRRVANYGYTF
15	TRBJ1-5	many	.	TRBV7-2	TGTGCCAGCAGCCTAACCTTGAGGGGCAATCAGCCCCAGCATTTT	CASSLTLRGNQPQHF
17	TRBJ2-1	many	TRBD2	TRBV11-2	TGTGCCAGCAGCCGAGGGGGACTAGCGGACTCCTACAATGAGCAGTTCTTC	CASSRGGLADSYNEQFF
17	TRBJ1-1	.	TRBD1	TRBV2	TGTGCCAGCAGTCCCCAACGGACAGGGGCGTTGAACACTGAAGCTTTCTTT	CASSPQRTGALNTEAFF
14	TRBJ1-1	few	TRBD1	TRBV6-1	TGTGCCAGCAGTAACGACAGGGGGAACACTGAAGCTTTCTTT	CASSNDRGNTEAFF
19	TRBJ2-1	.	TRBD2	TRBV11-2	TGCGCCAGCAGCCAAGAAACTAGCGGGAGGGCCAATAATCGGCCTGAGCAGTTCTTC	CASSQETSGRANNRPEQFF
16	TRBJ2-3	few	.	TRBV10-3	TGTGCCATCAGTGGGACTTTTCAGGCTAGCACAGATACGCAGTATTTT	CAISGTFQASTDTQYF
13	TRBJ2-2	few	.	TRBV19	TGTGCCAGTAGTTCGGACTTCACCGGGGAGCTGTTTTTT	CASSSDFTGELFF
16	TRBJ2-5	few	.	TRBV14	TGTGCCAGCAGCCAAGATGCGCTCCGACGTGGGGAGACCCAGTACTTC	CASSQDALRRGETQYF
12	TRBJ2-2	many	TRBD1	TRBV11-2	TGTGCCAGCAGCCGACAGGGCCAGGAGCTGTTTTTT	CASSRQGQELFF
15	TRBJ2-7	many	.	TRBV5-5	TGTGCCAGCAGCCCGATAGTAGGGGGATTCTACGAGCAGTACTTC	CASSPIVGGFYEQYF
16	TRBJ2-2	few	TRBD2	TRBV2	TGTGCCAGCAGGCAAACTAGCGGGGGGCGCACCGGGGAGCTGTTTTTT	CASRQTSGGRTGELFF
14	TRBJ2-7	.	.	TRBV5-1	TGCGCCAGCAGCTTGATGGAGAGCTCCTACGAGCAGTACTTC	CASSLMESSYEQYF
12	TRBJ2-1	.	.	TRBV24-1	TGTGCCACCAGTGATCTGTGGAATGAGCAGTTCTTC	CATSDLWNEQFF
15	TRBJ2-2	few	TRBD1	TRBV20-1	TGCAGTGCTAGAGATGTACAGGGGGACACCGGGGAGCTGTTTTTT	CSARDVQGDTGELFF
13	TRBJ1-5	.	.	TRBV7-2	TGTGCCAGCAGCTTCGGGGGGCTGGGAGGCTGGCATTTT	CASSFGGLGGWHF
15	TRBJ1-5	few	.	TRBV4-3	TGCGCCAGCAGCCAAGACAGGATACCTAATCAGCCCCAGCATTTT	CASSQDRIPNQPQHF
16	TRBJ2-7	many	TRBD2	TRBV5-1	TGCGCCAGCAGCTTGGAGGTCTCTAGCGGGAGTAGGGAGCAGTACTTC	CASSLEVSSGSREQYF
14	TRBJ2-5	.	TRBD2	TRBV4-1	TGCGCCAGCAGACGTTCGGGGGGACAAGAGACCCAGTACTTC	CASRRSGGQETQYF
14	TRBJ2-7	many	.	TRBV2	TGTGCCAGCAGTGAAATACAGGGAAACTACGAGCAGTACTTC	CASSEIQGNYEQYF
14	TRBJ1-1	few	TRBD1	TRBV4-1	TGCGCCAGCAGCCAATCCACAGGGGGCACTGAAGCTTTCTTT	CASSQSTGGTEAFF
18	TRBJ2-3	.	TRBD2	TRBV12-3/TRBV12-4	TGTGCCAGCATCCCAGGGACTAGCGGACCTCCTAGCACAGATACGCAGTATTTT	CASIPGTSGPPSTDTQYF
15	TRBJ2-1	few	TRBD2	TRBV15	TGTGCCACCAGCAGGAGGACTAGCGTCGGCAATGAGCAGTTCTTC	CATSRRTSVGNEQFF
15	TRBJ2-1	many	TRBD2	TRBV6-1	TGTGCCAGCAGGGCATGGACTAGCTCCTACAATGAGCAGTTCTTC	CASRAWTSSYNEQFF
13	TRBJ2-1	many	TRBD2	TRBV12-3/TRBV12-4	TGTGCCAGCAGTTTAACGGGGACTATTTTCCAGTTCTTC	CASSLTGTIFQFF
13	TRBJ2-5	many	.	TRBV3-1	TGTGCCAGCAGCCACTACGCGGGAGAGACCCAGTACTTC	CASSHYAGETQYF
13	TRBJ2-1	many	.	TRBV28	TGTGCCAGCAGTTTTTCGGGGGACAATGAGCAGTTCTTC	CASSFSGDNEQFF
15	TRBJ1-5	.	TRBD1	TRBV4-1	TGCGCCAGCAGCCAAGATGGGACAGGGTGCCAGCCCCAGCATTTT	CASSQDGTGCQPQHF
14	TRBJ2-7	many	TRBD1	TRBV28	TGTGCCACCGCCGGGACAGGGTACACCTACGAGCAGTACTTC	CATAGTGYTYEQYF
12	TRBJ2-7	many	.	TRBV7-9	TGTGCCAGCAGCTTGCAGAACGCCGAGCAGTACTTC	CASSLQNAEQYF
14	TRBJ2-2	few	.	TRBV20-1	TGCAGTGCTAGAGATAAGCTCTCCACCGGGGAGCTGTTTTTT	CSARDKLSTGELFF
16	TRBJ2-2	.	.	TRBV18	TGTGCCAGCTCAGACACCCTTGCTGGTGACACCGGGGAGCTGTTTTTT	CASSDTLAGDTGELFF
13	TRBJ2-3	.	TRBD2	TRBV11-2	TGCGCCAGCAGTGGCGGGAGGGCCGGTACGCAGTATTTT	CASSGGRAGTQYF
14	TRBJ2-5	many	.	TRBV28	TGTGCCAGCAGTACCGCGATCGGTGGGGAGACCCAGTACTTC	CASSTAIGGETQYF
19	TRBJ1-6	many	TRBD1	TRBV5-1	TGCGCCAGCAGCAGGAAGGGACAGCAGAACAGCTCCTATAATTCACCCCTCCACTTT	CASSRKGQQNSSYNSPLHF
12	TRBJ2-2	.	.	TRBV18	TGTGCCAGCTCACCATATCCCGGGGAGCTGTTTTTT	CASSPYPGELFF
14	TRBJ2-6	many	.	TRBV12-3/TRBV12-4	TGTGCCAGCAGTTCCAGCTCTGGGGCCAACGTCCTGACTTTC	CASSSSSGANVLTF
14	TRBJ2-5	few	.	TRBV18	TGTGCCAGCTCCCTAGCATACGACCAAGAGACCCAGTACTTC	CASSLAYDQETQYF
14	TRBJ2-7	.	TRBD1	TRBV18	TGTGCCAGCTCACCTCGGGACAGCACCTACGAGCAGTACTTC	CASSPRDSTYEQYF
19	TRBJ1-2	few	.	TRBV4-2	TGTGCCAGCAGCCAAGTTTTTCGGGACGGAGCCAACACTGACTATGGCTACACCTTC	CASSQVFRDGANTDYGYTF
12	TRBJ1-1	few	.	TRBV10-3	TGTGCCATCAGTGCCCGGGACACTGAAGCTTTCTTT	CAISARDTEAFF
14	TRBJ1-2	many	.	TRBV3-1	TGTGCCAGCAGCCCGAATCTGTCTCCCAATGGCTACACCTTC	CASSPNLSPNGYTF
13	TRBJ1-2	many	.	TRBV6-2/TRBV6-3	TGTGCCAGCAGTTACACAGGGACCTATGGCTACACCTTC	CASSYTGTYGYTF
14	TRBJ1-4	few	.	TRBV15	TGTGCCACCAGCAGAGATCTGCTAAATGAAAAACTGTTTTTT	CATSRDLLNEKLFF
15	TRBJ1-6	few	TRBD1	TRBV2	TGTGCCAGCAGTGCGGGACAGGGACTCTCTTCACCCCTCCACTTT	CASSAGQGLSSPLHF
12	TRBJ2-5	many	.	TRBV27	TGTGCCAGCAGGGGGGAGGAGGAGACCCAGTACTTC	CASRGEEETQYF
13	TRBJ2-3	.	.	TRBV29-1	TGCAGCGTTGACTGGGTGGGGACAGATACGCAGTATTTT	CSVDWVGTDTQYF
15	TRBJ1-2	many	.	TRBV18	TGTGCCAGCTCACCACGAGGCCAGGGCGGCTATGGCTACACCTTC	CASSPRGQGGYGYTF
15	TRBJ1-5	.	.	TRBV19	TGTGCCAGTAGTATGGATGGGGGGGGCAATCAGCCCCAGCATTTT	CASSMDGGGNQPQHF
15	TRBJ2-3	many	.	TRBV15	TGTGCCACCAGCAGGGGGGGTACTAGCACAGATACGCAGTATTTT	CATSRGGTSTDTQYF
13	TRBJ1-4	many	.	TRBV20-1	TGCAGTGCAAAACCCTGGGGGAATGAAAAACTGTTTTTT	CSAKPWGNEKLFF
14	TRBJ2-7	many	.	TRBV27	TGTGCCACGGCCTCCGGGGGGCCGTTAAACGAGCAGTACTTC	CATASGGPLNEQYF